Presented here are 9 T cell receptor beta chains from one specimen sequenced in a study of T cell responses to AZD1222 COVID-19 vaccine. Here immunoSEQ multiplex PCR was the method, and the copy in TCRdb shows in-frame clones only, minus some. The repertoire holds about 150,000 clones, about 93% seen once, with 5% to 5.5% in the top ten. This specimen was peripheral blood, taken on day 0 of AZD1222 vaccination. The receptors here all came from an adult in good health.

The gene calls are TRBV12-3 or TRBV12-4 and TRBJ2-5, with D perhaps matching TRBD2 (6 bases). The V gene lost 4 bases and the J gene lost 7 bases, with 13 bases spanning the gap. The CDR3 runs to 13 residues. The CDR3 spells CASSYGGWVTQYF. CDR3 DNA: TGTGCCAGCAGTTACGGGGGTTGGGTGACCCAGTACTTC.

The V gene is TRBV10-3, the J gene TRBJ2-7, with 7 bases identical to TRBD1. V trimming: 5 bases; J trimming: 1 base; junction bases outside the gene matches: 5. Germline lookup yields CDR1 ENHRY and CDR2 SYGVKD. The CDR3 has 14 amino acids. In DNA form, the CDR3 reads TGTGCCATCAGTCCCGGGACAGTGTCCTACGAGCAGTACTTC. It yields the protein CAISPGTVSYEQYF.

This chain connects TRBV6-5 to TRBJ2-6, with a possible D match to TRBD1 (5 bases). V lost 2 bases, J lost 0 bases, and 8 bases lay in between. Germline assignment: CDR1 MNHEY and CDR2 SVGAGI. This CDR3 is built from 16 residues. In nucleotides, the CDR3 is TGTGCCAGCAGTTACCTGGACAACTCTGGGGCCAACGTCCTGACTTTC. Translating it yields CASSYLDNSGANVLTF.

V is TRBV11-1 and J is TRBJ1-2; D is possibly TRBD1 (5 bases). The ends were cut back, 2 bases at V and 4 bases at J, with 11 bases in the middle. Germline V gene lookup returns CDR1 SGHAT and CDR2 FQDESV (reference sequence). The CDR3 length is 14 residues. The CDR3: CASSLSGTAYGYTF. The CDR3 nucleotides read TGTGCCAGCAGCTTATCCGGGACGGCCTATGGCTACACCTTC.

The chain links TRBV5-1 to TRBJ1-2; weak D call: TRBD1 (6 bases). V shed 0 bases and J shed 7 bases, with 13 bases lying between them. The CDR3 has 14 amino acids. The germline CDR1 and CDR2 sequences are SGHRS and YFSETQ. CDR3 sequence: CASSLGDIRRGYTF. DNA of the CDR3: TGCGCCAGCAGCTTGGGGGACATCCGGCGTGGCTACACCTTC.

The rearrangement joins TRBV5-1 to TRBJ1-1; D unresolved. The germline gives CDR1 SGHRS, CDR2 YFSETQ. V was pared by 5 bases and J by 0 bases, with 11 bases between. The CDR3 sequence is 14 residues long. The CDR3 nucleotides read TGCGCCAGCAGATCACACGGGATGAACACTGAAGCTTTCTTT. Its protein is CASRSHGMNTEAFF.

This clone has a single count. CDR3 region: CASSLDRANQPQHF. In nucleotides, the CDR3 is TGTGCCAGTAGTTTGGACAGGGCGAATCAGCCCCAGCATTTT. The rearrangement uses TRBV19 and TRBJ1-5; 8 bases map to TRBD1. The CDR3 sequence is 14 residues long. CDR1 is LNHDA and CDR2 is SQIVND in the germline V gene (reference sequence). The trim removed 5 bases at V and 4 bases at J, leaving 4 bases unmatched.

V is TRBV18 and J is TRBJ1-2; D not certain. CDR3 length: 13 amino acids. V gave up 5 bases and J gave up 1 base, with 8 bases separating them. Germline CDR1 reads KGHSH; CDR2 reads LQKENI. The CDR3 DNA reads TGTGCCAGCTCAGGATCTGATAACTATGGCTACACCTTC. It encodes CASSGSDNYGYTF.

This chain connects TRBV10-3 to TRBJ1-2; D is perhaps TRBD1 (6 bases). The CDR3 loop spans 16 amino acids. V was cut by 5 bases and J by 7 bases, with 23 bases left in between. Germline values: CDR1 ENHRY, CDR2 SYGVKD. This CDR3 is CAISTDRREGKSGYTF. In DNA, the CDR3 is TGTGCCATCAGTACGGACAGAAGAGAAGGAAAGAGTGGCTACACCTTC.